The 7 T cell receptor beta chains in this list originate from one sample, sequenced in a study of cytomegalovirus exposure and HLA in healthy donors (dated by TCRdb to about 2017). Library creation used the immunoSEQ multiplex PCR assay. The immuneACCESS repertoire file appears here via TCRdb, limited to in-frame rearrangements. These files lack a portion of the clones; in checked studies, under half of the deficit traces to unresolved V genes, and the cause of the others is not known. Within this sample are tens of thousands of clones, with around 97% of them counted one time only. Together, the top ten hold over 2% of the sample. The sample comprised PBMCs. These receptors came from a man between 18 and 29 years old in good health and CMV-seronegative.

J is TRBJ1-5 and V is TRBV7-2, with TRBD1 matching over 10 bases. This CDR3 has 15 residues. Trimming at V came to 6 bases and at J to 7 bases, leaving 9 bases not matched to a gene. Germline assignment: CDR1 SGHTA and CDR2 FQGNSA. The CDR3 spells CASSRQGAIPQPQHF. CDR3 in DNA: TGTGCCAGCAGTCGACAGGGGGCGATCCCCCAGCCCCAGCATTTT. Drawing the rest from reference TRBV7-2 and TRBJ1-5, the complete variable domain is GAGVSQSPSNKVTEKGKDVELRCDPISGHTALYWYRQSLGQGLEFLIYFQGNSAPDKSGLPSDRFSAERTGGSVSTLTIQRTQQEDSAVYLCASSRQGAIPQPQHFGDGTRLSIL.

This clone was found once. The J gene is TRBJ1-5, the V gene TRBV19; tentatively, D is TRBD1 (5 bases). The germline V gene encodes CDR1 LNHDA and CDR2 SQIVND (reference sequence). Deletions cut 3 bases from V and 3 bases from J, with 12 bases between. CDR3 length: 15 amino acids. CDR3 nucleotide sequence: TGTGCCAGTAGTATGGCAGGGATGGCCAATCAGCCCCAGCATTTT. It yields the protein CASSMAGMANQPQHF.

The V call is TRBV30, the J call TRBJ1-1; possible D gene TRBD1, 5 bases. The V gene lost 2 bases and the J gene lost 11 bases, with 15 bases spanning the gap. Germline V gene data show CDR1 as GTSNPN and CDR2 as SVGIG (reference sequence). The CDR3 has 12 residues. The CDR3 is CAWSTRFSGAFF. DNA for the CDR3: TGTGCCTGGAGTACAAGATTCTCAGGGGCTTTCTTT.

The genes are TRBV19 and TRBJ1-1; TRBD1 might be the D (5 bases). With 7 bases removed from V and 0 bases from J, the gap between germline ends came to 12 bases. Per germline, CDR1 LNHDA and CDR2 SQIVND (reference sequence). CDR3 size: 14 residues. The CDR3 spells CASTPGGMNTEAFF. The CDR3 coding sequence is TGTGCCAGTACCCCCGGGGGGATGAACACTGAAGCTTTCTTT.

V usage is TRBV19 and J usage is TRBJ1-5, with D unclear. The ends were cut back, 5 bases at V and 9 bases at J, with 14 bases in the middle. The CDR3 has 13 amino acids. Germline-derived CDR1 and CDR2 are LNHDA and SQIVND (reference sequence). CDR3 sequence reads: CASSLPGRGPQHF. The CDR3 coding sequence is TGTGCCAGTAGTTTGCCGGGGAGAGGGCCCCAGCATTTT.

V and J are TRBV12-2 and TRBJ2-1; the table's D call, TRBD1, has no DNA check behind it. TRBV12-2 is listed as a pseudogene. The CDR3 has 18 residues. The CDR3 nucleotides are TGTGCAAGTCGCTTAGTTGCGGGGGACAGGGGTCAATGCGATGAGCAGTTCTTC. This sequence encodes CASRLVAGDRGQCDEQFF.

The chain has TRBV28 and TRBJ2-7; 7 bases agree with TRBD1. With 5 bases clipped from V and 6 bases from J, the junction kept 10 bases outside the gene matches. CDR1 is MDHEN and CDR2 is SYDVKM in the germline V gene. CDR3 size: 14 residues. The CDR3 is CASSPPTGFSEQYF. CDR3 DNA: TGTGCCAGCAGTCCTCCGACAGGGTTCTCCGAGCAGTACTTC.